The 21 T cell receptor beta chains below come from one sample, sequenced in a study of blood T cells in healthy people across ages. Next came a second PCR, run for about 6 to 12 cycles, which used a sample-barcoded 5' primer along with a J-beta primer mix. MiXCR was run by TCRdb on the 5' RACE reads, yielding one entry per CDR3 protein. The table records more than 650,000 distinct CDR3 sequences, around 24% of them present only once. In addition, the sample was reused for a study of T cells of mothers and their children.

Input material: blood. These receptor sequences come from a boy aged 5-17 years in good health.

This clonotype was observed a handful of times. The V call is TRBV30, the J call TRBJ1-2, with 7 bases lining up with TRBD1. The CDR3 covers 16 residues. Germline V gives CDR1 GTSNPN, CDR2 SVGIG (reference sequence). The V and J ends lost 3 bases and 0 bases, in that order; junction bases with no gene match: 10. The CDR3 bases are TGTGCCTGGAGGGAACGGGGGACAGCCGCTAACTATGGCTACACCTTC. Translated: CAWRERGTAANYGYTF.

The chain uses TRBV5-1 and TRBJ2-1; 9 positions match TRBD1. The V segment lost 0 bases and the J segment 6 bases; nucleotides outside the gene matches: 7. The CDR3 runs 16 residues. Germline V gene data show CDR1 as SGHRS and CDR2 as YFSETQ. The CDR3 protein is CASSLAGQGSVNEQFF. For the CDR3, the DNA is TGCGCCAGCAGCTTGGCGGGACAGGGAAGTGTCAATGAGCAGTTCTTC.

This sequence joins TRBV27 and TRBJ1-2; D unclear. The V and J ends lost 3 bases and 4 bases respectively, with 12 bases between them. The CDR3 has 14 residues. Germline V gives CDR1 MNHEY, CDR2 SMNVEV (reference sequence). CDR3 coding DNA: TGTGCCAGCAGTTTCTCTGGAATCGGCTATGGCTACACCTTC. Amino acids: CASSFSGIGYGYTF.

This clonotype was seen at least ten times. One end of the junction is discordant with germline, which a read error may explain. This rearrangement joins TRBV5-1 to TRBJ1-1; 7 bases map to TRBD1. Germline CDR1 reads SGHRS; CDR2 reads YFSETQ. The CDR3 has 14 residues. The CDR3 nucleotides are TGTGCCAGCAGCCTACAGGGGCCGAACACTGAAGCTTTCTTT. As protein: CASSLQGPNTEAFF. The full variable domain, rest sourced from reference TRBV5-1 and TRBJ1-1, is KAGVTQTPRYLIKTRGQQVTLSCSPISGHRSVSWYQQTPGQGLQFLFEYFSETQRNKGNFPGRFSGRQFSNSRSEMNVSTLELGDSALYLCASSLQGPNTEAFFGQGTRLTVV.

J is TRBJ2-2 and V is TRBV5-1; TRBD1 aligns across 7 bases. Germline CDR1 is SGHRS and CDR2 is YFSETQ. J was trimmed by 6 bases and V by 4 bases; bases with no gene match: 12. This CDR3 region has 16 residues. The CDR3, as DNA: TGCGCCAGCAGCCTACTACAGGGGAAGTTACCCGGGGAGCTGTTTTTT. It encodes CASSLLQGKLPGELFF.

The V call is TRBV12-3 or TRBV12-4, the J call TRBJ1-1; 11 bases match TRBD1. CDR3 length: 16 residues. The V gene end was trimmed by 3 bases and the J gene end by 2 bases; junction bases not matched to a gene: 5. The CDR3 bases are TGTGCCAGCAGTTTCCCGGGACAGGGGGGTAACACTGAAGCTTTCTTT. Protein sequence: CASSFPGQGGNTEAFF.

This clonotype occurred a few times. The V and J genes are TRBV9 and TRBJ1-3; the match to TRBD1 covers 10 bases. V gave up 3 bases and J gave up 1 base; unmatched junction bases: 4. This CDR3 comprises 16 residues. Germline values: CDR1 SGDLS, CDR2 YYNGEE. In DNA form, the CDR3 reads TGTGCCAGCAGCGCCCCGGGACAGGGGTCTGGAAACACCATATATTTT. Protein product: CASSAPGQGSGNTIYF.

This clonotype was seen only a few times. The chain employs TRBV16 and TRBJ2-7; D might be TRBD1 (6 bases). Trimming took off 4 bases at V and 5 bases at J, with 12 bases between the two ends. The CDR3 spans 13 residues. Germline V gene data show CDR1 as KGHSY and CDR2 as FQNENV. The CDR3 protein is CASSPGDGHEQYF. The CDR3 DNA follows: TGTGCCAGCAGCCCAGGGGACGGACACGAGCAGTACTTC.

The chain is built from TRBV10-3 and TRBJ2-7; 9 positions match TRBD1. Germline V gene sequence: CDR1 ENHRY, CDR2 SYGVKD. Unmatched junction bases numbered 6, after V lost 6 bases and J lost 0 bases. The CDR3 covers 15 residues. The CDR3 sequence: CAIRTGTGSSYEQYF. The CDR3 DNA follows: TGTGCCATCAGGACCGGGACAGGGAGCTCCTACGAGCAGTACTTC.

This clonotype was detected only a few times. This CDR3 reads CASSQPGQGSYEQYF. The CDR3 nucleotides are TGTGCCAGCAGCCAACCGGGACAGGGCTCCTACGAGCAGTACTTC. The genes are TRBV14 and TRBJ2-7, with 9 bases fitting TRBD1. The CDR3 sequence is 15 residues long. The germline CDR1 and CDR2 sequences are SGHDN and FVKESK. V gave up 2 bases and J gave up 0 bases; unmatched junction bases: 2.

The gene calls are TRBV6-5 and TRBJ2-1; 11 bases fit TRBD2. Losses at the gene ends were 6 bases for V and 10 bases for J; bases not matched to a gene: 8. The V gene's germline CDR1 is MNHEY and CDR2 SVGAGI. This CDR3 region has 14 residues. CDR3 bases: TGTGCCAGCAGACGACTAGCGGGGCGGCAGGAGCAGTTCTTC. It yields the protein CASRRLAGRQEQFF.

The chain uses TRBV10-3 and TRBJ2-2; a possible D gene is TRBD1 (5 bases). CDR1 and CDR2 from the germline V gene are ENHRY and SYGVKD. The CDR3 sequence is 15 residues long. Trimming removed 4 bases at V and 0 bases at J, with 9 bases between. CDR3 nucleotide sequence: TGTGCCATCAGTGGGGGCCCTACGAACACCGGGGAGCTGTTTTTT. This translates into CAISGGPTNTGELFF.

The rearrangement joins TRBV5-1 to TRBJ2-2; the D is unclear. The CDR3 is 14 residues long. V was trimmed by 4 bases and J by 5 bases, leaving 12 bases between them. CDR1 and CDR2 from the germline V gene are SGHRS and YFSETQ. This CDR3 reads CASSPDLGTGELFF. CDR3 nucleotide sequence: TGCGCCAGCAGCCCGGATCTGGGGACCGGGGAGCTGTTTTTT. Full variable domain (rest looked up from reference TRBV5-1 and TRBJ2-2): KAGVTQTPRYLIKTRGQQVTLSCSPISGHRSVSWYQQTPGQGLQFLFEYFSETQRNKGNFPGRFSGRQFSNSRSEMNVSTLELGDSALYLCASSPDLGTGELFFGEGSRLTVL.

This chain joins TRBV10-3 and TRBJ2-5; D is possibly TRBD2 (5 bases). Germline CDR1 reads ENHRY; CDR2 reads SYGVKD. V was shortened by 2 bases and J by 1 base, with 14 bases between the two germline ends. The CDR3 has 16 residues. In nucleotides, the CDR3 is TGTGCCATCAGTGAGGTCATCCCCCGGGGCCAAGAGACCCAGTACTTC. Its translation is CAISEVIPRGQETQYF.

V usage is TRBV2 and J usage is TRBJ2-1; D could derive from TRBD1 or TRBD2 (6 bases each). The J call may be in error: the DNA end matches TRBJ2-7 better. Germline lookup yields CDR1 SNHLY and CDR2 FYNNEI. The length of the CDR3 is 16 residues. CDR3 amino acids: CASTSPTGGGNGEQYF. CDR3 nucleotides: TGTGCCAGCACATCACCTACAGGAGGGGGGAATGGGGAGCAGTACTTC.

This clonotype was counted a few times. This chain links TRBV11-2 with TRBJ1-5; TRBD1 might be the D (6 bases). Trimming took 5 bases from V and 2 from J, leaving 13 bases between them. The CDR3 contains 15 residues. CDR1 is SGHAT and CDR2 is FQNNGV in the germline V gene. For the CDR3, the DNA is TGTGCCAGCAGCCCCCTAGGGGGTCGCAATCAGCCCCAGCATTTT. Translated: CASSPLGGRNQPQHF.

DNA for the CDR3: TGTGCCAGCACTTGGGTAGGAGGGAACGAGCAGTACTTC. Amino acid sequence: CASTWVGGNEQYF. The V gene is TRBV6-6, the J gene TRBJ2-7; TRBD2 might be the D (6 bases). Germline V CDR1 and CDR2: MNHNY, SVGAGI (reference sequence). This CDR3 region has 13 residues. Trimming took 7 bases from V and 5 from J, leaving 15 bases between them.

This clonotype was observed a handful of times. This sequence joins TRBV19 and TRBJ2-5; D might be TRBD2 (6 bases). This CDR3 has 13 amino acids. Trimming shortened V by 5 bases and J by 11 bases, and 18 bases separated the two germline ends. CDR1 LNHDA and CDR2 SQIVND come from the germline V gene (reference sequence). The CDR3 reads CASSQIGSGEQYF. Written as DNA, the CDR3 is TGTGCCAGTAGTCAGATAGGGTCGGGGGAGCAGTACTTC.

In nucleotides, the CDR3 is TGTGCCAGCAGCCAATATTCGTACCGGGACAGGGGAGGTGATACGCAGTATTTT. As protein: CASSQYSYRDRGGDTQYF. The chain has TRBV3-1 and TRBJ2-3; TRBD1 matches at 10 bases. The germline CDR1 and CDR2 sequences are LGHDT and YNNKEL (reference sequence). This CDR3 is 18 amino acids long. The ends lost 2 bases at V and 6 bases at J; junction bases unmatched: 14.

The CDR3 nucleotides read TGCGCCAGCAGCTTGGTGTCAGGGGAGGCAGAGACCCAGTACTTC. Encoded protein: CASSLVSGEAETQYF. The chain is built from TRBV5-1 and TRBJ2-5; D may be TRBD1 or TRBD2 (6 bases each). Germline CDR1 and CDR2: SGHRS and YFSETQ. Trimming took off 0 bases at V and 4 bases at J, with 13 bases between the two ends. This CDR3 has 15 residues.

This clonotype was observed a handful of times. V usage is TRBV10-3 and J usage is TRBJ2-5, with 11 bases aligning to TRBD2. In germline, CDR1 is ENHRY, CDR2 SYGVKD. This CDR3 has 14 residues. The junction had 2 bases not matched to a gene; V was cut back by 3 bases and J by 5 bases. The DNA for the CDR3 is TGTGCCATCAGTGACCCTAGCGGGAGGGAGACCCAGTACTTC. It codes for CAISDPSGRETQYF.